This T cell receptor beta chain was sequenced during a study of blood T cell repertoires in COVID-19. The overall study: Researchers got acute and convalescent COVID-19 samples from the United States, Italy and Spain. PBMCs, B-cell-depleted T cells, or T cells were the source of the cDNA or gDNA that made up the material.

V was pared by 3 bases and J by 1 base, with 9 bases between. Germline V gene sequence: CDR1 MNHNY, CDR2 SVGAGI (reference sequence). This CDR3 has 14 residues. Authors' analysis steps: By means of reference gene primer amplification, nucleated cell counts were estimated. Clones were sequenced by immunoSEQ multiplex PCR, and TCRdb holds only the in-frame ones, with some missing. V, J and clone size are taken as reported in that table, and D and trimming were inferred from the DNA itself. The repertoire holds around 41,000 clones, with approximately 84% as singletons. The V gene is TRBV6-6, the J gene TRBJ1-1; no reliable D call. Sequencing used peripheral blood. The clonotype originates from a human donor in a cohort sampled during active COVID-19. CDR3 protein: CASSYRGENTEAFF. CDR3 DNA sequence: TGTGCCAGCAGTTATCGGGGAGAGAACACTGAAGCTTTCTTT.